This T cell receptor beta chain was obtained from a study of neoadjuvant anti-PD-1 for oral cavity cancer. Only one count was recorded for this clone. Sequencing was performed with immunoSEQ multiplex PCR; in TCRdb, only in-frame clones are kept and a portion is missing. The data show fewer than 90,000 clones, less than 85% seen once. Trimming at V came to 2 bases and at J to 9 bases, leaving 7 bases not matched to a gene. Germline CDR1 is MNHNY and CDR2 is SVGAGI (reference sequence). CDR3 length equals 14 residues. This specimen consisted of PBMCs, obtained before nivolumab (anti-PD-1) treatment. The genes are TRBV6-6 and TRBJ2-1; 7 bases line up with TRBD2. This receptor was obtained from a person aged 40 to 85 with oral cavity squamous cell carcinoma. The CDR3, as DNA: TGTGCCAGCAGTTACGGACTAGAGTCTAGTGAGCAGTTCTTC. Amino acid sequence: CASSYGLESSEQFF.